This record looks at one T cell receptor beta chain sequence and its context. This sample is drawn from a study of radiotherapy plus CTLA-4 blockade in lung cancer. The wider study: Among enrolled patients, roughly 20% responded and roughly 30% achieved disease control.

CDR3 length: 16 amino acids. CDR1 and CDR2 from the germline V gene are SGHDT and YYEEEE. The V end was cut by 3 bases, the J end by 0 bases, with 13 bases between. Assay: immunoSEQ multiplex PCR; the TCRdb copy retains only in-frame clones and omits some. The table lists roughly 70,000 clones, more than 75% of them singletons, with about 38% in the top ten. Chemo-refractory metastatic non-small-cell lung cancer patients underwent focal radiation alongside CTLA-4 blockade with ipilimumab. The material sequenced was peripheral blood, taken from a patient treated with radiotherapy plus ipilimumab. This TCR derives from a human donor with non-small cell lung cancer that progressed on radiotherapy plus ipilimumab. The chain uses TRBV5-6 and TRBJ2-4; D is possibly TRBD1 (6 bases). The chain's CDR3 is CASSSGQILAKNIQYF. The DNA of the CDR3 is TGTGCCAGCAGCTCAGGACAGATTCTAGCCAAAAACATTCAGTACTTC.